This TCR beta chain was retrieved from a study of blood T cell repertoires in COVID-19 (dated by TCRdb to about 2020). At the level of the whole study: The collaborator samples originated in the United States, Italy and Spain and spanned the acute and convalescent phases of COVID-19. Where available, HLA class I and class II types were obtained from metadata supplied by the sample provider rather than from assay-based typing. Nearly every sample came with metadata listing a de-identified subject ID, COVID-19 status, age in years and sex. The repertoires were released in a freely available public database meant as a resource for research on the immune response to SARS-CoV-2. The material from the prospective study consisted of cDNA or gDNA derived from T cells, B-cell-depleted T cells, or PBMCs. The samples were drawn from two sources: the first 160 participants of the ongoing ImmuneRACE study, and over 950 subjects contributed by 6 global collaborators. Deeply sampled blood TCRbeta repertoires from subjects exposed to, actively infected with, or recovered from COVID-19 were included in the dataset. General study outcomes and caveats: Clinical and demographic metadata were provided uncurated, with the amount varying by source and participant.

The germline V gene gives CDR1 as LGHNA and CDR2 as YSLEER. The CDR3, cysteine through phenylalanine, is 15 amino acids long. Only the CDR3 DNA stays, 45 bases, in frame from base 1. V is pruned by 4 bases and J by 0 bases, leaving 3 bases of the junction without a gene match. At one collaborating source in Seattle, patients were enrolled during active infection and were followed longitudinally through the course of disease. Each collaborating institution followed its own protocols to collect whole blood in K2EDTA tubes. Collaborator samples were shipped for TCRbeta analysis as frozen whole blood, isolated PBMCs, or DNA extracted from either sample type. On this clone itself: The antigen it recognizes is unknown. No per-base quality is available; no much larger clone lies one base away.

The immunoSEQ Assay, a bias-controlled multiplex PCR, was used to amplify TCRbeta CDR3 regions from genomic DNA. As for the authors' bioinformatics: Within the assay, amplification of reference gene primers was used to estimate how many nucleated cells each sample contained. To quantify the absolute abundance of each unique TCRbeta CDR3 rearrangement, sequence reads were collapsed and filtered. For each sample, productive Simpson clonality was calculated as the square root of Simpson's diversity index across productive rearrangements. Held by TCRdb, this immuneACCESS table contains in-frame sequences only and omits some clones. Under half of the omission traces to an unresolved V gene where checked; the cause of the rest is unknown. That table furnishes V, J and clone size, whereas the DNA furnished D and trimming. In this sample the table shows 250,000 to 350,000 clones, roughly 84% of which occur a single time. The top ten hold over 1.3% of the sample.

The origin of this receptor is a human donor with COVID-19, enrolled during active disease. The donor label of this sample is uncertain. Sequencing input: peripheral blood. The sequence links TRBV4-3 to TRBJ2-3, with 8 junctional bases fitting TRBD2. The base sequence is TGCGCCAGCAGCCGGATAGCGGGAAGCACAGATACGCAGTATTTT. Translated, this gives CASSRIAGSTDTQYF.